The entry below describes one T cell receptor beta chain. Its antigen target is currently unknown. No base quality information exists; no much larger clone differs at one position. TCRbeta CDR3 regions were amplified from genomic DNA by means of the immunoSEQ Assay, a bias-controlled multiplex PCR. Turning to the authors' computational methods: Within the assay, amplification of reference gene primers was used to estimate how many nucleated cells each sample contained. Sequence reads were collapsed and filtered to measure the absolute abundance of every unique TCRbeta CDR3 rearrangement. Productive Simpson clonality was computed per sample as the square root of Simpson's diversity index over productive rearrangements. TCRdb re-hosts the immuneACCESS table, in-frame sequences only. Its copies lack some clones; in the studies checked, an unresolved V gene accounts for under half of them, and the cause for the rest is not known. V and J calls and clone size are given by that table; D and trimming were obtained from the DNA. Recorded for this sample are roughly 200,000 clones; 85% to 90% of them occurred a single time. Roughly 6% of the sample is taken by the ten largest.

The data stem from a study of blood T cell repertoires in COVID-19 (TCRdb year 2020). Regarding the complete study: The collaborator samples originated in the United States, Italy and Spain and spanned the acute and convalescent phases of COVID-19. The material from the prospective study consisted of cDNA or gDNA derived from T cells, B-cell-depleted T cells, or PBMCs. Subjects who had been exposed to COVID-19, were actively infected with it, or had recovered from it provided the deeply sampled blood TCRbeta repertoires that made up the dataset. The repertoires were made available in a free public database intended to serve as a resource for research on the immune response to SARS-CoV-2. Samples came from the ongoing ImmuneRACE study (first 160 participants) plus 1,254 subjects from 6 global collaborators. The sample metadata nearly always contained a de-identified subject ID, COVID-19 status, age in years and sex. Where available, HLA class I and class II types were taken from metadata supplied by the sample provider and were not determined by assay-based typing.

Enrolling through a virtual design, the prospective study's participants ranged in age from roughly 18 to 89 years and lived across around 25 United States geographic areas. In the prospective study, cohorts were assigned on the basis of participant-reported clinical history obtained from a screening survey and a study questionnaire. Recovered participants in ImmuneRACE Cohort 3 were defined as having two consecutive negative NP/OP PCR tests, clearance from a healthcare professional, or resolution of symptoms. Mobile phlebotomists in the prospective study collected whole blood, serum and a nasopharyngeal or oropharyngeal swab from every participant. Over a roughly two-month period, participants in the prospective study had the option of providing additional blood draws and questionnaires. Prospective study blood samples were shipped either frozen or at room temperature before DNA extraction. The full study reports these points: Clinical and demographic metadata were provided uncurated, with the amount varying by source and participant.

Reading from cysteine to phenylalanine, the CDR3 counts 12 amino acids. Of all the DNA, just the CDR3 is kept, 36 bases in frame from base 1. CDR1 and CDR2 (SQVTM, ANQGSEA) derive from the germline V gene. Trimming takes 3 bases from V and 0 bases from J, and the germline ends sit 6 bases apart. Material for sequencing was PBMCs or T cells enriched from blood (not recorded which). The chain couples TRBV29-1 to TRBJ2-7, with the D gene not clear enough to name. The receptor was isolated from a man aged 35-49 years who had recovered from COVID-19. The CDR3 region: CSVENNSYEQYF. The DNA sequence is given as TGCAGCGTTGAGAACAACTCCTACGAGCAGTACTTC.